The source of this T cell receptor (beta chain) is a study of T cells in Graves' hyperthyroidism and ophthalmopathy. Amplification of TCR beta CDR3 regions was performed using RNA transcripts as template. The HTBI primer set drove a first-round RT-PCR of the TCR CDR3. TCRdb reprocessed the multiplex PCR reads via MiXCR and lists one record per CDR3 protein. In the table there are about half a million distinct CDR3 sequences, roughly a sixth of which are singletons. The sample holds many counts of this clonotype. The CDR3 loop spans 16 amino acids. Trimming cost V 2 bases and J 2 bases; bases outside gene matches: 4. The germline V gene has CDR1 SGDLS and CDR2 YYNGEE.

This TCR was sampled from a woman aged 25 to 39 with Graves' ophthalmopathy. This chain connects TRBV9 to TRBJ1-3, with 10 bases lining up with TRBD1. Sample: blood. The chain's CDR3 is CASSVSGTGAGNTIYF. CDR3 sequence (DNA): TGTGCCAGCAGCGTTTCCGGGACAGGGGCTGGAAACACCATATATTTT.